These T cell receptor beta chains were read from a single sample in a study of T cell repertoires in cytomegalovirus infection. TCRdb used MiXCR to reprocess the reads, holding one entry per CDR3 protein. The sample lists roughly 730,000 distinct CDR3 sequences; roughly 30% were seen once. No antigen is known for these receptors. The sequencing here drew on cultured PBMCs, taken from culture after CMV antigen stimulation. These receptors were taken from a human donor in good health (CMV status not recorded). Some clones in this sample may be carry-over from other donors' samples. The CDR3 runs from the conserved cysteine through the conserved F or W. Each record gives: J gene, clone size, V gene, D gene, CDR3 DNA, CDR3 protein. D genes are given only for firm matches. Where a row states a size, it is once, few, many or the class of an expanded clone; other rows omit it.

TRBJ1-5	-	TRBV18	TRBD1	TGTGCCAGCTCATATGGGACAGGGGACCAGCCCCAGCATTTT	CASSYGTGDQPQHF
TRBJ2-7	-	TRBV19	-	TGTGCCAGTAGTATGGCCAAAGAAAGCTCCTACGAGCAGTACTTC	CASSMAKESSYEQYF
TRBJ2-7	few	TRBV12-3/TRBV12-4	-	TGTGCCAGCAGCATTAGTAGGCCCTACGAGCAGTACTTC	CASSISRPYEQYF
TRBJ2-4	-	TRBV6-5	TRBD1	TGTGCCAGCAGACGAGGGACAGGGGATATTCAGTACTTC	CASRRGTGDIQYF
TRBJ1-5	-	TRBV7-2	-	TGTGCCAGCAGCTTATTGGCAGGCGGTAGCAATCAGCCCCAGCATTTT	CASSLLAGGSNQPQHF
TRBJ2-7	few	TRBV27	-	TGTGCCAGCAGTCGCTTAAACAGGTTGAGTAGCTACGAGCAGTACTTC	CASSRLNRLSSYEQYF
TRBJ1-2	-	TRBV12-3/TRBV12-4	-	TGTGCCAGCAGTTTAAACCGGCTAGCTAACTATGGCTACACCTTC	CASSLNRLANYGYTF
TRBJ2-7	-	TRBV20-1	TRBD1	TGCAGTGGCACCGGGACAGTATCCTACGAGCAGTACTTC	CSGTGTVSYEQYF
TRBJ1-5	few	TRBV25-1	TRBD1	TGTGCCAGCGGAGAGACAGGGGATCAGCCCCAGCATTTT	CASGETGDQPQHF
TRBJ2-2	-	TRBV5-1	-	TGCGCCAGCCAGTCAATGGCAGGACAAACCGGGGAGCTGTTTTTT	CASQSMAGQTGELFF
TRBJ1-4	-	TRBV20-1	TRBD1	TGCAGTGCCAAAGTCCCAGGGGGGGAAAAACTGTTTTTT	CSAKVPGGEKLFF
TRBJ1-6	-	TRBV27	-	TGTGCCAGCAGTTTATCGAGCGCAGGTAGCTCCTATAATTCACCCCTCCACTTT	CASSLSSAGSSYNSPLHF
TRBJ2-5	-	TRBV11-2	TRBD1	TGTGCCAGCAGCTGGGGACAGATATTGGAGACCCAGTACTTC	CASSWGQILETQYF
TRBJ1-5	few	TRBV20-1	-	TGCAGTGCTAGAGATTGGGGAAGCAATCAGCCCCAGCATTTT	CSARDWGSNQPQHF
TRBJ2-5	-	TRBV6-6	TRBD1	TGTGCCAGCAGTTACCTGGGCCAGGGGGCTTTCGAGACCCAGTACTTC	CASSYLGQGAFETQYF
TRBJ1-6	-	TRBV5-4	TRBD1	TGTGCCAGCAGCTTGGGGACAGGGTTCAGCTCCTATAATTCACCCCTCCACTTT	CASSLGTGFSSYNSPLHF
TRBJ1-1	few	TRBV6-6	-	TGTGCCAGCAGTTACGTGAACACTGAAGCTTTCTTT	CASSYVNTEAFF
TRBJ1-2	many	TRBV7-2	-	TGTGCCAGCAGCGACCCCTGGGTCTATGGCTACACCTTC	CASSDPWVYGYTF
TRBJ1-2	-	TRBV28	-	TGTGCCAGCAGTCCCCCCGGGCAGGACTATGGCTACACCTTC	CASSPPGQDYGYTF
TRBJ2-3	few	TRBV24-1	-	TGTGCCACCAGTGTCGGCTCTACAGATACGCAGTATTTT	CATSVGSTDTQYF
TRBJ1-1	few	TRBV7-8	-	TGTGCCAGCAGCTTAGCCCCAATGAACACTGAAGCTTTCTTT	CASSLAPMNTEAFF
TRBJ2-7	-	TRBV6-1	TRBD1	TGTGCCAGCAACTACAGGGACAGCACATACGAGCAGTACTTC	CASNYRDSTYEQYF
TRBJ2-2	-	TRBV12-3/TRBV12-4	TRBD2	TGTGCCAGCAGACCCTTCGAGCGGGAGAACACCGGGGAGCTGTTTTTT	CASRPFERENTGELFF
TRBJ2-7	-	TRBV7-4	-	TGTGCCAGCAACCTTAGGGGGGCCCGGGGCGTTTGGCAGTACTTC	CASNLRGARGVWQYF
TRBJ2-1	-	TRBV19	TRBD2	TGTGCCAGTAGTATAACTAGCGGACCGTATGAGCAGTTCTTC	CASSITSGPYEQFF
TRBJ2-5	few	TRBV11-2	-	TGTGCCAGCCAAAGCTTACGTGGGGTTTGGCGAGAGACCCAGTACTTC	CASQSLRGVWRETQYF
TRBJ1-1	once	TRBV12-3/TRBV12-4	TRBD1	TGTGCCAGCAGGGAAGACAGGGCGTTCGCTGAAGCTTTCTTT	CASREDRAFAEAFF
TRBJ2-5	-	TRBV12-5	-	TGTGCTAGTGGATTGTCAGGGGTGGAGACCCAGTACTTC	CASGLSGVETQYF
TRBJ2-5	-	TRBV4-3	-	TGCGCCAGCAGCCAAGATACCGCGGTGGTTGGGGAGACCCAGTACTTC	CASSQDTAVVGETQYF
TRBJ2-7	-	TRBV12-3/TRBV12-4	TRBD1	TGTGCCAGCAGCCTTAGCCCCTACAGGGGGCTGCCTAACGAGCAGTACTTC	CASSLSPYRGLPNEQYF
TRBJ2-7	-	TRBV10-2	TRBD2	TGCGCCAGCAGTACCGGGACTAGCATTAGGGGGACCTACGAGCAGTACTTC	CASSTGTSIRGTYEQYF
TRBJ2-3	-	TRBV3-1	-	TGTGCCAGCAGCCAACAGGACACCGAACCCACAGATACGCAGTATTTT	CASSQQDTEPTDTQYF
TRBJ2-7	few	TRBV18	TRBD2	TGTGCCAGCTCACAGCGGGGGGGCGGCGAGCAGTACTTC	CASSQRGGGEQYF
TRBJ2-7	-	TRBV11-2	TRBD2	TGTGCCAGCAGCTTAGCCGGCGGGAGGGGTCGCGAGCAGTACTTC	CASSLAGGRGREQYF
TRBJ2-5	-	TRBV7-2	-	TGTGCCAGCAGCTCAGAAGGGGGGAGGCAAGAGACCCAGTACTTC	CASSSEGGRQETQYF
TRBJ1-4	once	TRBV5-6	-	TGTGCCAGCAGCTTGGCCGGGGGTCCCCCCGGGGATGAAAAACTGTTTTTT	CASSLAGGPPGDEKLFF
TRBJ2-5	-	TRBV3-1	-	TGTGCCAGCAGCCAAAGGGGTTCACCGCAAGAGACCCAGTACTTC	CASSQRGSPQETQYF
TRBJ2-1	-	TRBV6-1	-	TGTGCCAGCCCTCGGGACGGATACAATGAGCAGTTCTTC	CASPRDGYNEQFF
TRBJ2-1	-	TRBV2	TRBD2	TGTGCCAGCAGTGCACTGCGGGGGGGGCACAATGAGCAGTTCTTC	CASSALRGGHNEQFF
TRBJ2-5	-	TRBV2	TRBD1	TGTGCCAGCAGTGTTCAAGGGGGCGGTTTGGAGACCCAGTACTTC	CASSVQGGGLETQYF
TRBJ1-1	few	TRBV7-9	-	TGTGCCAGCAGCTTAGCCGGGCCGAGGACTGAAGCTTTCTTT	CASSLAGPRTEAFF